This TCR beta chain was obtained from a study of blood T cells in healthy people across ages. Study-wide results and caveats: Among long-lived donors, naive CD4+ cells were more numerous and diversity higher than in aged donors. With naive T cell percentage, TCR beta diversity showed a strong correlation. Diversity figures based on one million T cells were deemed too low.

Alongside a J-beta primer mix, a sample-barcoded 5' primer served in a second PCR lasting roughly 7 to 11 cycles. Tags on each cDNA molecule came from a template-switch adaptor with 12 random nucleotides. TCRdb processed the 5' RACE reads anew with MiXCR; each CDR3 protein has one entry. The profile shows around 780,000 distinct CDR3 sequences, about 56% of them singletons. This CDR3 has 16 residues. J lost 0 bases, V lost 6 bases, and 5 bases had no gene match. Germline-derived CDR1 and CDR2 are MNHNY and SVGAGI (reference sequence). A word on this clonotype: No antigen is known for it.

The sample comprised blood. The sequence was obtained from a man aged 35 to 55 in good health. The chain carries TRBV6-6 and TRBJ2-1, with 10 bases aligning to TRBD2. The CDR3 is CASRQGLASSYNEQFF. The CDR3, as DNA: TGTGCCAGCAGACAGGGACTAGCGAGCTCCTACAATGAGCAGTTCTTC.